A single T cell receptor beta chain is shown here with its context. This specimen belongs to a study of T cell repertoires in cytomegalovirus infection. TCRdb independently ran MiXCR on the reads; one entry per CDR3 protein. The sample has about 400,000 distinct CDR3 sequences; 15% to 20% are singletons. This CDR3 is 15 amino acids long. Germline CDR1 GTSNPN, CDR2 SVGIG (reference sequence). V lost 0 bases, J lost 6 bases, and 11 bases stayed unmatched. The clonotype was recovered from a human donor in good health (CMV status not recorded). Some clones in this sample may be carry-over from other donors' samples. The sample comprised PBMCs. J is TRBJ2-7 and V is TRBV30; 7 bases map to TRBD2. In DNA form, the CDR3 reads TGTGCCTGGAGTGTACTAAAACTAGCGAGCAGCGAGCAGTACTTC. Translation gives CAWSVLKLASSEQYF.